What follows are 10 T cell receptor beta chains derived from one specimen sequenced in a study of cytomegalovirus exposure and HLA in healthy donors. The PCR was carried out with 60 Vbeta primers and 13 Jbeta primers. TCRdb's table, derived via immunoSEQ multiplex PCR, lists solely in-frame clones and lacks some. The table includes around 120,000 clones, 74% detected once. Material for sequencing was PBMCs. These receptors were collected from a man aged 50 to 60 in good health and CMV-seropositive.

Concerning this clone: This sample also contains other DNA sequences that code for the same CDR3. V usage is TRBV6-1 and J usage is TRBJ1-2; no clear D. Germline CDR1 is MNHNS and CDR2 is SASEGT. V lost 0 bases and J 10 bases, leaving 12 bases between the germline ends. The CDR3 loop spans 13 amino acids. The CDR3 sequence: CASSEALNGDYTF. In DNA, the CDR3 is TGTGCCAGCAGTGAAGCCCTTAATGGAGACTACACCTTC.

The rearrangement links TRBV4-1 to TRBJ2-7; maybe TRBD1 (5 bases). CDR3 length: 16 residues. Germline values: CDR1 MGHRA, CDR2 YSYEKL. Between the trimmed V and J ends, which lost 1 base and 3 bases, there was a span of 16 bases. The DNA of the CDR3 is TGCGCCAGCAGCCAAGGGTCTCAGGGATTTATCTACGAGCAGTACTTC. Translated, it gives CASSQGSQGFIYEQYF.

The rearrangement joins TRBV4-2 to TRBJ2-3, with a weak D call TRBD2 (5 bases). V was clipped by 5 bases and J by 3 bases, with 9 bases between them. The V gene's germline CDR1 is LGHNA and CDR2 YNFKEQ. This CDR3 region has 13 residues. The CDR3 loop is CASSVRDTDTQYF. In DNA, the CDR3 is TGTGCCAGCAGCGTCCGGGATACAGATACGCAGTATTTT.

The chain recombines TRBV7-3 with TRBJ1-6, with unresolved D. The V gene's germline CDR1 is SGHTA and CDR2 FQGTGA. The CDR3 covers 16 residues. Between the trimmed V and J ends, which lost 3 bases and 7 bases, there was a span of 16 bases. DNA of the CDR3: TGTGCCAGCAGCTTGTACGGTTCAACTTTGAATTCACCCCTCCACTTT. Protein product: CASSLYGSTLNSPLHF.

The rearrangement joins TRBV20-1 to TRBJ2-5; no reliable D call. Trimming removed 3 bases at V and 1 base at J, with 3 bases between. This CDR3 has 11 residues. Germline V gene lookup returns CDR1 DFQATT and CDR2 SNEGSKA (reference sequence). CDR3 in amino acids: CSASIQETQYF. As DNA, the CDR3 is TGCAGTGCTAGTATCCAAGAGACCCAGTACTTC.

This chain links TRBV9 with TRBJ2-1; 7 nucleotides match TRBD2. V lost 3 bases, J lost 3 bases, and 3 bases stayed unmatched. CDR1 and CDR2 (germline): SGDLS, YYNGEE. The length of the CDR3 is 14 residues. CDR3 bases: TGTGCCAGCAGCGACAGCGGGGACTACAATGAGCAGTTCTTC. As protein: CASSDSGDYNEQFF.

This rearrangement joins TRBV2 to TRBJ1-4, with TRBD1 matching over 8 bases. Unmatched junction bases numbered 10, after V lost 9 bases and J lost 7 bases. The CDR3 loop spans 14 amino acids. Germline V lookup: CDR1 SNHLY, CDR2 FYNNEI. CDR3 bases: TGTGCCAGTCTCACGGACAGGGAGACTGAAAAACTGTTTTTT. This codes for CASLTDRETEKLFF. The variable domain in full, with the rest retrieved from reference TRBV2 and TRBJ1-4, is EPEVTQTPSHQVTQMGQEVILRCVPISNHLYFYWYRQILGQKVEFLVSFYNNEISEKSEIFDDQFSVERPDGSNFTLKIRSTKLEDSAMYFCASLTDRETEKLFFGSGTQLSVL.

This clone was seen a few times. The chain couples TRBV7-8 to TRBJ1-4; D might be TRBD1 (6 bases). The V gene's germline CDR1 is SGHVS and CDR2 FQNEAQ. V lost 1 base and J lost 0, with 18 bases in between. The CDR3 runs 19 residues. CDR3 DNA: TGTGCCAGCAGCTTAGTAGGGACATCGCATAGGACAACTAATGAAAAACTGTTTTTT. Its protein product is CASSLVGTSHRTTNEKLFF.

V and J are TRBV28 and TRBJ2-1, with TRBD2 identical over 12 bases. The CDR3 totals 18 residues. Per germline, CDR1 MDHEN and CDR2 SYDVKM. Trimming removed 2 bases from V and 3 bases from J; junction bases left unmatched: 8. CDR3 DNA sequence: TGTGCCAGCAGTTTAGGGCTAGCGGGGGGGCCGATCTACAATGAGCAGTTCTTC. Translation gives CASSLGLAGGPIYNEQFF.

This clone occurred a few times. V usage is TRBV6-5 and J usage is TRBJ2-7, with 15 nucleotides matching TRBD2. The junction had 4 bases not matched to a gene; V was cut back by 3 bases and J by 4 bases. Germline CDR1 and CDR2: MNHEY and SVGAGI. There are 16 residues in the CDR3. The CDR3 nucleotides are TGTGCCAGCAGTTATGGCGGGACTAGCGGGGGGTACGAGCAGTACTTC. This codes for CASSYGGTSGGYEQYF.